A selection of T cell receptor beta chains follows, all from one sample in a study of immune evolution from preneoplasia to lung adenocarcinoma. Sequenced by immunoSEQ multiplex PCR; TCRdb stores in-frame clones only, minus some. Here the sample spans 25,000 to 30,000 clones, approximately 74% being singletons. What was sequenced was FFPE invasive lung adenocarcinoma tissue. The receptor set was obtained from a person in their sixties or seventies with invasive lung adenocarcinoma. Some clones in this sample may be carry-over from other donors' samples. Each CDR3 is given with its conserved first and last residue. Fields, in order: clone size, V gene, J gene, CDR3 protein. Not all rows give a size; the values are once, few, many and, for expanded clones, a class.

>.|TRBV7-9|TRBJ2-1
CASSLALAGSYNEQFF
>medium-sized|TRBV7-9|TRBJ2-1
CASSSGQGPYNEQFF
>.|TRBV11-3|TRBJ2-1
CASSLVIDRGSYNEQFF
>.|TRBV27|TRBJ2-7
CASSGVPGGEQYF
>.|TRBV20-1|TRBJ2-3
CSAITDTQYF
>.|TRBV18|TRBJ2-5
CASSPYGGSDVTQYF
>.|TRBV7-2|TRBJ1-2
CASSPWTGGHYGYTF
>few|TRBV19|TRBJ2-3
CASSIGDTQYF
>medium-sized|TRBV6-4|TRBJ2-7
CASSDSVPPPREQYF
>.|TRBV19|TRBJ1-4
CASSGRGLEKLFF
>.|TRBV6-5|TRBJ1-5
CASSPDSSNQPQHF
>medium-sized|TRBV7-2|TRBJ2-7
CASSFGDEQYF
>.|TRBV28|TRBJ2-1
CASSTPSGGREQFF
>.|TRBV9|TRBJ2-3
CASKSGQGYEDTQYF
>.|TRBV5-1|TRBJ1-2
CASSEPTGPYTF
>.|TRBV18|TRBJ2-3
CASSPRIEGTDTQYF
>.|TRBV18|TRBJ2-3
CASSPPGADTQYF
>.|TRBV5-1|TRBJ2-1
CASSLVPDNEQFF
>.|TRBV11-2|TRBJ1-5
CANSLEVRKPQHF
>.|TRBV18|TRBJ1-4
CASSPRGAGYEKLFF
>.|TRBV6-1|TRBJ1-5
CASSWDRNQPQHF
>.|TRBV6-5|TRBJ1-2
CASSYSPTYGYTF
>.|TRBV7-2|TRBJ1-2
CASRQTGIYGYTF
>.|TRBV6-1|TRBJ2-7
CASSQEGFRSGQYF